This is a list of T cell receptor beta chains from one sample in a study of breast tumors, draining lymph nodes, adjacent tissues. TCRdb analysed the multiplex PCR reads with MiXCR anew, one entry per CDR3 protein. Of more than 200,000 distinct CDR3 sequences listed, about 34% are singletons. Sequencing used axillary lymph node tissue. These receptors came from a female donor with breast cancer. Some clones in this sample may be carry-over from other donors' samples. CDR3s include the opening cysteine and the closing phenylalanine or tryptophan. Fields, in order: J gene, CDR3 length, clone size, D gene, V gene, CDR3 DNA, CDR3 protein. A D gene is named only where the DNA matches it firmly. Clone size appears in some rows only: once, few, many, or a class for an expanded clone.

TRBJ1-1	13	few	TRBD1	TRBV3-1	TGTGCCAGCACCTTCGGACAGGGTGCAGAAGCTTTCTTT	CASTFGQGAEAFF
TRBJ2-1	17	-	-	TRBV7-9	TGTGCCAGCAGCAGACCGGTCCGCCCACCTGACTACAATGAGCAGTTCTTC	CASSRPVRPPDYNEQFF
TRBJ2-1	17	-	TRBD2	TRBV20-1	TGCAGTGCCTTGAGGACTAGCGGGGTAACCTCCTACAATGAGCAGTTCTTC	CSALRTSGVTSYNEQFF
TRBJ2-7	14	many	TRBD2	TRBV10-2	TGCGCCAGCACCCATAGCGGGTTAGCCTACGAGCAGTACTTC	CASTHSGLAYEQYF
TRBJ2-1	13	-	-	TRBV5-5	TGTGCCAGCAGCTTGGGGCCACTCAATGAGCAGTTCTTC	CASSLGPLNEQFF
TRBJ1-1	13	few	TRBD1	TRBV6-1	TGTGCCAGCAGGCGACAGGGGGTGGGTGAAGCTTTCTTT	CASRRQGVGEAFF
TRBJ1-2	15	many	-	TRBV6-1	TGTGCCAGCAAACTAGGACCGGGTGGATTGTACGGCTACACCTTC	CASKLGPGGLYGYTF
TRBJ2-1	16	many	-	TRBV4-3	TGCGCCAGCAGCCAAGACCCAACCGGGAGAAGGAATGAGCAGTTCTTC	CASSQDPTGRRNEQFF
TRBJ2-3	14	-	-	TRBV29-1	TGCAGCGTTGGCGACTATGGCAGGCAAGATACGCAGTATTTT	CSVGDYGRQDTQYF
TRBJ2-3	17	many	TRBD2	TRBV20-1	TGCAGTGCTAGAGATTTGGCTAGCGGGAGCATTGGAGATACGCAGTATTTT	CSARDLASGSIGDTQYF
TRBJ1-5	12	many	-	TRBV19	TGTGCCAGTAGGCGGGTGGGCTTGCCCCAGCATTTT	CASRRVGLPQHF
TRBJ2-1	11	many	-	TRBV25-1	TGTGCCAGCAGGGACTACAATGAGCAGTTCTTC	CASRDYNEQFF
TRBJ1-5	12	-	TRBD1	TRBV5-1	TGCGCCAGCAGCGTACAGGGGGAGACCCAGCATTTT	CASSVQGETQHF
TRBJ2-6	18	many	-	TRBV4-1	TGCGCCAGCAGCCTTAATTATCCCAAGGGCTCTGGGGCCAACGTCCTGACTTTC	CASSLNYPKGSGANVLTF
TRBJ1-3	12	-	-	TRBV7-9	TGTGCCAGCAGCTTGAAAGGGAGCACCATATATTTT	CASSLKGSTIYF
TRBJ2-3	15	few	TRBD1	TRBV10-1	TGCGCCAGCAGTGGGAGAGGACAGGGAACAGATACGCAGTATTTT	CASSGRGQGTDTQYF
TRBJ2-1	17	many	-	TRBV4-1	TGCGCCAGCAGCCAAGATCCGGCGGACCGCTCCTACAATGAGCAGTTCTTC	CASSQDPADRSYNEQFF
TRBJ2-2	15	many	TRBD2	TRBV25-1	TGTGCCAGCAGTCTAGCGGGAGGAGGAACCGGGGAGCTGTTTTTT	CASSLAGGGTGELFF
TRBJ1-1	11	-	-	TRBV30	TGTGCCTGGAGTGAGGTAAGGGAAGCTTTCTTT	CAWSEVREAFF
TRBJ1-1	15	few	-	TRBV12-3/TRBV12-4	TGTGCCAGCAGTCCGATTAGGGGGAGGAGTACTGAAGCTTTCTTT	CASSPIRGRSTEAFF
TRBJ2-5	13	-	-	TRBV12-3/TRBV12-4	TGTGCCAGCAGTTTCCAGGGGCGGGAGACCCAGTACTTC	CASSFQGRETQYF
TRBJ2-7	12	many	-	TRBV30	TGTGCCTGGAGTCCACGTGGCTACGAGCAGTACTTC	CAWSPRGYEQYF
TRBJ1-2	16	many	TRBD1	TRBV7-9	TGTGCCAGCAGCTTAGTTAGCGGGACAGGCCTCTATGGCTACACCTTC	CASSLVSGTGLYGYTF
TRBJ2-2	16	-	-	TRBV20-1	TGCAGTGCTAGTGACCAGGGCTGTGCGAACACCGGGGAGCTGTTTTTT	CSASDQGCANTGELFF